Below are 31 T cell receptor beta chains sequenced from a single sample in a study of CD8+ T cells in alopecia areata. Sequencing relied on a cDNA template that was reverse transcribed from extracted RNA. TCRdb's table, derived via immunoSEQ multiplex PCR, lists solely in-frame clones and lacks some. Of approximately 82,000 clones in the sample, roughly 51% were seen once. Sequences were obtained from NKG2D-high CD8+ T cells sorted from blood. These receptors all come from a human donor with alopecia areata.

The chain uses TRBV18 and TRBJ2-1, with TRBD1 as a possible D gene (5 bases). This CDR3 is built from 16 residues. Trimming cost V 3 bases and J 4 bases, with 16 bases left between them. Germline CDR1 is KGHSH and CDR2 is LQKENI. The CDR3, as DNA: TGTGCCAGCTCACCCTCTGGAGTCAGGGCATACAATGAGCAGTTCTTC. Translated: CASSPSGVRAYNEQFF.

V gene TRBV29-1 combines with J gene TRBJ1-1; D is uncertain. Germline V gives CDR1 SQVTM, CDR2 ANQGSEA. The CDR3 extends over 12 amino acids. V gave up 3 bases and J gave up 6 bases, with 11 bases separating them. The DNA for the CDR3 is TGCAGCGTTGAGACGGAATTCCCTGAAGCTTTCTTT. Residues: CSVETEFPEAFF. The whole variable domain, filled in from reference TRBV29-1 and TRBJ1-1, reads SAVISQKPSRDICQRGTSLTIQCQVDSQVTMMFWYRQQPGQSLTLIATANQGSEATYESGFVIDKFPISRPNLTFSTLTVSNMSPEDSSIYLCSVETEFPEAFFGQGTRLTVV.

The genes are TRBV28 and TRBJ2-7; possibly TRBD2 for D (6 bases). Between the trimmed V and J ends, which lost 8 bases and 3 bases, there was a span of 14 bases. The CDR3 spans 13 residues. CDR1 and CDR2 from the germline V gene are MDHEN and SYDVKM. The CDR3 coding sequence is TGTGCCAGCGACCGGGGACTGAACTACGAGCAGTACTTC. It is translated as CASDRGLNYEQYF.

CDR3 region: CASSFRTAQETQYF. CDR3 nucleotides: TGTGCCAGCAGCTTTAGGACAGCGCAAGAGACCCAGTACTTC. V usage is TRBV5-6 and J usage is TRBJ2-5, with a weak D call TRBD1 (6 bases). Germline V gives CDR1 SGHDT, CDR2 YYEEEE. Trimming took off 2 bases at V and 2 bases at J, with 10 bases between the two ends. CDR3 length: 14 residues.

This chain links TRBV15 with TRBJ2-5; 7 nucleotides match TRBD1. Matching the DNA end better, TRBJ2-7 makes the J call doubtful. The germline gives CDR1 LNHNV, CDR2 YYDKDF (reference sequence). The CDR3 totals 15 residues. This CDR3 reads CATSSGQESSYEQYF. The CDR3 DNA follows: TGTGCCACCAGCTCCGGACAGGAATCTTCCTACGAGCAGTACTTC.

A few counts support this clone. The chain combines TRBV13 with TRBJ2-7, with a weak D call TRBD2 (5 bases). The CDR3 has 13 residues. Germline V gene lookup returns CDR1 PRHDT and CDR2 FYEKMQ (reference sequence). The V end lost 1 base, the J end lost 5 bases, and 9 bases lay between the germline ends. This chain's CDR3 is CASSLAREHEQYF. In DNA, the CDR3 is TGTGCCAGCAGCTTAGCGAGGGAGCACGAGCAGTACTTC. Supplemented by reference TRBV13 and TRBJ2-7, the full variable domain reads AAGVIQSPRHLIKEKRETATLKCYPIPRHDTVYWYQQGPGQDPQFLISFYEKMQSDKGSIPDRFSAQQFSDYHSELNMSSLELGDSALYFCASSLAREHEQYFGPGTRLTVT.

This clone occurred a few times. The chain is built from TRBV9 and TRBJ1-4; D gene ambiguous. Per germline, CDR1 SGDLS and CDR2 YYNGEE. V was clipped by 3 bases and J by 6 bases, with 3 bases between them. This CDR3 region has 11 residues. This chain's CDR3 is CASSADEKLFF. In nucleotides, the CDR3 is TGTGCCAGCAGCGCGGATGAAAAACTGTTTTTT.

This clone turned up a few times. V is TRBV29-1 and J is TRBJ2-4, with D perhaps matching TRBD2 (5 bases). The CDR3 spans 13 residues. V lost 4 bases and J lost 0, with 7 bases in between. From germline, CDR1 is SQVTM and CDR2 ANQGSEA. In DNA form, the CDR3 reads TGCAGCGTTGTCGGAGGAGCCAAAAACATTCAGTACTTC. Its protein product is CSVVGGAKNIQYF.

This clone was detected a few times. J is TRBJ1-5 and V is TRBV30, with D possibly matching TRBD1 (5 bases). Trimming removed 0 bases from V and 3 bases from J, with 9 bases in between. The germline V gene has CDR1 GTSNPN and CDR2 SVGIG (reference sequence). The CDR3 runs to 14 residues. The CDR3 is CAWSVRGPNQPQHF. DNA for the CDR3: TGTGCCTGGAGTGTCCGGGGACCCAATCAGCCCCAGCATTTT.

The chain employs TRBV2 and TRBJ1-4; TRBD1 matches 9 bases. CDR1 is SNHLY, CDR2 FYNNEI, per germline. The CDR3 covers 14 residues. J was trimmed by 8 bases and V by 6 bases; bases with no gene match: 7. The CDR3 nucleotides are TGTGCCAGCAGGGACCGGGACAGGGTCGAAAAACTGTTTTTT. It is translated as CASRDRDRVEKLFF. The full variable domain, rest sourced from reference TRBV2 and TRBJ1-4, is EPEVTQTPSHQVTQMGQEVILRCVPISNHLYFYWYRQILGQKVEFLVSFYNNEISEKSEIFDDQFSVERPDGSNFTLKIRSTKLEDSAMYFCASRDRDRVEKLFFGSGTQLSVL.

This clone was seen more than once but under ten times. The chain links TRBV5-6 to TRBJ2-1; no definite D call. Trimming removed 1 base at V and 9 bases at J, with 14 bases between. This CDR3 is 14 amino acids long. Germline V gives CDR1 SGHDT, CDR2 YYEEEE. CDR3 nucleotides: TGTGCCAGCAGCTTGATCGCTCGGCAAGGTGAGCAGTTCTTC. Amino acids: CASSLIARQGEQFF.

V usage is TRBV5-1 and J usage is TRBJ1-1; 7 bases fit TRBD1. CDR3 length: 16 residues. Unmatched junction bases numbered 14, after V lost 4 bases and J lost 5 bases. Per germline, CDR1 SGHRS and CDR2 YFSETQ. CDR3: CASSNLGQSAETEAFF. DNA of the CDR3: TGCGCCAGCAGCAACCTGGGACAGTCGGCGGAGACTGAAGCTTTCTTT.

J is TRBJ1-2 and V is TRBV28; D is unclear. The CDR3 consists of 14 residues. V was clipped by 5 bases and J by 4 bases, with 14 bases between them. CDR1 is MDHEN, CDR2 SYDVKM, per germline. The CDR3 reads CASSVRAVGYGYTF. CDR3 DNA: TGTGCCAGCAGTGTTCGGGCCGTGGGCTATGGCTACACCTTC.

The chain links TRBV2 to TRBJ2-3; 7 bases line up with TRBD2. Germline lookup yields CDR1 SNHLY and CDR2 FYNNEI. This CDR3 spans 15 amino acids. V gave up 4 bases and J gave up 2 bases; unmatched junction bases: 6. The CDR3 DNA reads as TGTGCCAGCAGTGTAGCCGGGACTAACACAGATACGCAGTATTTT. Protein: CASSVAGTNTDTQYF. The full variable domain, with the rest looked up from reference TRBV2 and TRBJ2-3, is EPEVTQTPSHQVTQMGQEVILRCVPISNHLYFYWYRQILGQKVEFLVSFYNNEISEKSEIFDDQFSVERPDGSNFTLKIRSTKLEDSAMYFCASSVAGTNTDTQYFGPGTRLTVL.

V and J are TRBV5-1 and TRBJ2-7; D uncertain. CDR1 is SGHRS, CDR2 YFSETQ, per germline. The CDR3 is 14 amino acids. V was clipped by 1 base and J by 3 bases, with 11 bases between them. The CDR3 loop is CASSLKGIGYEQYF. DNA for the CDR3: TGCGCCAGCAGCTTGAAAGGGATCGGCTACGAGCAGTACTTC.

This clone has only a few counts. This chain links TRBV27 with TRBJ2-7; no firm D call. Germline V gene lookup returns CDR1 MNHEY and CDR2 SMNVEV (reference sequence). Trimming stripped 8 bases from V and 2 bases from J, with 10 bases between. CDR3 length: 12 amino acids. This CDR3 reads CASGWSPYEQYF. The CDR3 bases are TGTGCCAGCGGCTGGTCGCCCTACGAGCAGTACTTC.

This clone was observed a few times. Other DNA sequences in the same sample also yield this CDR3. The chain has TRBV29-1 and TRBJ2-1; D is possibly TRBD2 (5 bases). CDR3 length: 14 residues. Germline V gene lookup returns CDR1 SQVTM and CDR2 ANQGSEA. With 3 bases removed from V and 1 base from J, the gap between germline ends came to 10 bases. This CDR3 is CSVDSGSSYNEQFF. The DNA for the CDR3 is TGCAGCGTTGACAGCGGTAGTTCCTACAATGAGCAGTTCTTC.

The chain couples TRBV30 to TRBJ2-5; D is unresolved. Germline loops: CDR1 GTSNPN, CDR2 SVGIG (reference sequence). This CDR3 spans 15 amino acids. V was clipped by 0 bases and J by 0 bases, with 11 bases between them. The CDR3 DNA sequence: TGTGCCTGGAGTGTACCCAACGAAAACCAAGAGACCCAGTACTTC. It yields the protein CAWSVPNENQETQYF.

The chain uses TRBV29-1 and TRBJ2-3, with TRBD2 matching over 8 bases. CDR3 length equals 17 residues. The germline CDR1 and CDR2 sequences are SQVTM and ANQGSEA. Unmatched junction bases numbered 10, after V lost 1 base and J lost 1 base. CDR3 DNA sequence: TGCAGCGTTGAAGGCCATGTCTTGGGACTAGGCACAGATACGCAGTATTTT. Its translation: CSVEGHVLGLGTDTQYF.

This clone occurred a few times. The J gene is TRBJ2-3, the V gene TRBV29-1; a weak D match, TRBD1 (6 bases). Germline CDR1 is SQVTM and CDR2 is ANQGSEA. The CDR3 contains 11 residues. Trimming pared 6 bases from V and 5 bases from J, leaving 9 bases between. In DNA, the CDR3 is TGCAGCGTGTCCAGGGGAGATACGCAGTATTTT. This gives the protein CSVSRGDTQYF.

In this sample, this clone turned up a few times. V is TRBV29-1 and J is TRBJ2-1; possibly TRBD1 or TRBD2 for D (5 bases each). The CDR3 extends over 14 amino acids. Trimming left V 6 bases short and J 4 bases short, with 16 bases between. The germline CDR1 and CDR2 sequences are SQVTM and ANQGSEA. In nucleotides, the CDR3 is TGCAGCGTAGAACCGGGACCACGATACAATGAGCAGTTCTTC. Protein: CSVEPGPRYNEQFF.

V gene TRBV13 combines with J gene TRBJ2-2; D gene unclear. Germline V gene lookup returns CDR1 PRHDT and CDR2 FYEKMQ (reference sequence). Trimming cost V 0 bases and J 1 base, with 3 bases left between them. The CDR3 extends over 14 amino acids. This CDR3 reads CASSLGKNTGELFF. CDR3 DNA: TGTGCCAGCAGCTTAGGCAAGAACACCGGGGAGCTGTTTTTT.

This clone was observed a few times. The rearrangement uses TRBV6-5 and TRBJ2-5, with D perhaps assigned TRBD1 or TRBD2 (5 bases each). V dropped 2 bases and J dropped 4 bases, with 11 bases sitting between them. Germline assignment: CDR1 MNHEY and CDR2 SVGAGI. The CDR3 has 14 residues. The CDR3 nucleotides are TGTGCCAGCAGTTACGGGGGTAGGACAGAGACCCAGTACTTC. Residues: CASSYGGRTETQYF.

The chain recombines TRBV4-1 with TRBJ2-7; TRBD2 agrees at 7 bases. V trimming: 5 bases; J trimming: 0 bases; junction bases outside the gene matches: 4. CDR3 length: 14 residues. Germline CDR1 is MGHRA and CDR2 is YSYEKL. DNA of the CDR3: TGCGCCAGCAGCGTGGGGGAGGGCTCCTACGAGCAGTACTTC. This encodes CASSVGEGSYEQYF.

This clone was observed a few times. The chain links TRBV6-5 to TRBJ2-3, with 7 nucleotides matching TRBD2. The CDR3 is 13 residues long. Germline CDR1 and CDR2: MNHEY and SVGAGI. The trim removed 8 bases at V and 5 bases at J, leaving 7 bases unmatched. The CDR3 reads CASGSWEGDTQYF. CDR3 bases: TGTGCCAGCGGTTCTTGGGAGGGAGATACGCAGTATTTT.

The V call is TRBV23-1, the J call TRBJ2-5; weak D call: TRBD1 (6 bases). TRBV23-1 is recorded as an ORF, its role being uncertain. Trimming removed 3 bases from V and 6 bases from J, with 20 bases in between. This CDR3 spans 16 amino acids. For the CDR3, the DNA is TGCGCCAGCAGTCATACGCCCCCGGGGACAAATAAGACCCAGTACTTC. Translation gives CASSHTPPGTNKTQYF.

This chain uses TRBV28 with TRBJ1-2; D not resolved. V was clipped by 2 bases and J by 8 bases, with 9 bases between them. The CDR3 length is 12 residues. The germline CDR1 and CDR2 sequences are MDHEN and SYDVKM. The CDR3 loop reads CASSLGRWGYTF. DNA of the CDR3: TGTGCCAGCAGTTTAGGCCGATGGGGCTACACCTTC.

This clone has only a few counts. The chain has TRBV30 and TRBJ2-3; no clear D. Germline CDR1 and CDR2: GTSNPN and SVGIG (reference sequence). This CDR3 region has 11 residues. V lost 8 bases and J lost 6, with 12 bases in between. In DNA, the CDR3 is TGTGCCGCTAGTCCCGGCGATACGCAGTATTTT. Encoded protein: CAASPGDTQYF.

The genes are TRBV29-1 and TRBJ1-1; D is unresolved. The V gene lost 4 bases and the J gene lost 2 bases, with 8 bases spanning the gap. The germline gives CDR1 SQVTM, CDR2 ANQGSEA. CDR3 length equals 12 residues. CDR3 nucleotides: TGCAGCGTTGCTGGGGAAAACACTGAAGCTTTCTTT. Its protein product is CSVAGENTEAFF.

The chain joins TRBV28 to TRBJ2-2; D is ambiguous. CDR1 and CDR2 (germline): MDHEN, SYDVKM. The CDR3 runs 12 residues. V lost 5 bases and J lost 6, with 7 bases in between. CDR3 coding DNA: TGTGCCAGCAGTCCGTTGTCCGGGGAGCTGTTTTTT. This sequence encodes CASSPLSGELFF. Drawing the rest from reference TRBV28 and TRBJ2-2, the complete variable domain is DVKVTQSSRYLVKRTGEKVFLECVQDMDHENMFWYRQDPGLGLRLIYFSYDVKMKEKGDIPEGYSVSREKKERFSLILESASTNQTSMYLCASSPLSGELFFGEGSRLTVL.

The V gene is TRBV7-6, the J gene TRBJ2-3; 10 bases line up with TRBD1. The trim removed 5 bases at V and 6 bases at J, leaving 14 bases unmatched. The CDR3 runs 17 residues. Germline lookup yields CDR1 SGHVS and CDR2 FNYEAQ. CDR3 residues: CASSQQIGTGEEDTQYF. CDR3 DNA: TGTGCCAGCAGCCAGCAGATAGGGACAGGGGAAGAGGATACGCAGTATTTT.